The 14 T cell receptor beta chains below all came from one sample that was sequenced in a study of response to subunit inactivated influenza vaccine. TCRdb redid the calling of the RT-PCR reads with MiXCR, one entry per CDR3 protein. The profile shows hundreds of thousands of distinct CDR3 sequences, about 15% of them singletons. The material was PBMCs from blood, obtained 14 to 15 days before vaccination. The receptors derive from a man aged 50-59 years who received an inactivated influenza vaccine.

CDR3: CASSEGGRGHEQYF. The CDR3, as DNA: TGTGCCAGCAGTGAAGGCGGCAGGGGCCACGAGCAGTACTTC. This chain connects TRBV2 to TRBJ2-7; maybe TRBD1 (6 bases). Germline CDR1 reads SNHLY; CDR2 reads FYNNEI. The V and J ends lost 1 base and 5 bases respectively, with 12 bases between them. This CDR3 region has 14 residues.

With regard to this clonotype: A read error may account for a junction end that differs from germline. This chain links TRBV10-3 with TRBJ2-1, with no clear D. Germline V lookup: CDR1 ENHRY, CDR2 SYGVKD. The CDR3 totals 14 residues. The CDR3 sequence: CAISEVDSYNERFF. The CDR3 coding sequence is TGTGCCATCAGTGAAGTAGACTCCTACAATGAGCGGTTCTTC.

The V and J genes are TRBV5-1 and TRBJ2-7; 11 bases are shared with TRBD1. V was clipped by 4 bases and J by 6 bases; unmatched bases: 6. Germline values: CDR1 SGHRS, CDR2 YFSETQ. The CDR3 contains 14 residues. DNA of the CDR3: TGCGCCAGCAGCAAATCCGGGACAGGGGGCGAGCAGTACTTC. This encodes CASSKSGTGGEQYF. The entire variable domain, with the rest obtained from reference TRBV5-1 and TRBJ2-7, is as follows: KAGVTQTPRYLIKTRGQQVTLSCSPISGHRSVSWYQQTPGQGLQFLFEYFSETQRNKGNFPGRFSGRQFSNSRSEMNVSTLELGDSALYLCASSKSGTGGEQYFGPGTRLTVT.

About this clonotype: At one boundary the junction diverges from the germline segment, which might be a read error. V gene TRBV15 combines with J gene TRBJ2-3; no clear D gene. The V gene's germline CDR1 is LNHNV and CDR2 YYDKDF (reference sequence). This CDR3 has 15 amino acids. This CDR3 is CATRRTRVSTDTQYF. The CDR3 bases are TGTGCCACCCGCAGAACCCGGGTCTCCACAGATACGCAGTATTTT.

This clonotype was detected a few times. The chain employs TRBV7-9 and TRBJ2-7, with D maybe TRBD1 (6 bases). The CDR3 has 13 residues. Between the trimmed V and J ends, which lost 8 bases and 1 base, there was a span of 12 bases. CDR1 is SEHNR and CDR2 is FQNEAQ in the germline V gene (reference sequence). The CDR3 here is CASVGQPSYEQYF. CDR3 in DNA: TGTGCCAGCGTCGGACAGCCGTCCTACGAGCAGTACTTC. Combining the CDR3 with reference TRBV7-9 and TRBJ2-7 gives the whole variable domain DTGVSQNPRHKITKRGQNVTFRCDPISEHNRLYWYRQTLGQGPEFLTYFQNEAQLEKSRLLSDRFSAERPKGSFSTLEIQRTEQGDSAMYLCASVGQPSYEQYFGPGTRLTVT.

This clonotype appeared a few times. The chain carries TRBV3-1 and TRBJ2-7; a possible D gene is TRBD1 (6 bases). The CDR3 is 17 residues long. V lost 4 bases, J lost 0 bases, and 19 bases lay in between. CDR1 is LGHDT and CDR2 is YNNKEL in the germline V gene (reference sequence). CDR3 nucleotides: TGTGCCAGCAGCCCTCTTACAGGGTTGGAGAGCTCCTACGAGCAGTACTTC. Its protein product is CASSPLTGLESSYEQYF.

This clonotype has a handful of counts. This CDR3 is CASSRQTGASDTQYF. Here the CDR3 DNA reads TGTGCCAGCAGTCGTCAGACAGGGGCCTCAGATACGCAGTATTTT. The V call is TRBV28, the J call TRBJ2-3; 8 bases agree with TRBD1. The CDR3 has 15 amino acids. With V trimmed by 5 bases and J by 4 bases, 8 bases remained unmatched. Per germline, CDR1 MDHEN and CDR2 SYDVKM.

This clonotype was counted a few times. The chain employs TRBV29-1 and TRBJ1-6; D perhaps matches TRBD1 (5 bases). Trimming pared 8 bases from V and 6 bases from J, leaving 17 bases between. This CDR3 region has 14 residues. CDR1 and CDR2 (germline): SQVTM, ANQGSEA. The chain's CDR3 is CSPWRETVNSPLHF. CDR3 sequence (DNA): TGCAGCCCCTGGAGGGAGACAGTTAATTCACCCCTCCACTTT. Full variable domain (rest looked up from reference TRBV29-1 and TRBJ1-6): SAVISQKPSRDICQRGTSLTIQCQVDSQVTMMFWYRQQPGQSLTLIATANQGSEATYESGFVIDKFPISRPNLTFSTLTVSNMSPEDSSIYLCSPWRETVNSPLHFGNGTRLTVT.

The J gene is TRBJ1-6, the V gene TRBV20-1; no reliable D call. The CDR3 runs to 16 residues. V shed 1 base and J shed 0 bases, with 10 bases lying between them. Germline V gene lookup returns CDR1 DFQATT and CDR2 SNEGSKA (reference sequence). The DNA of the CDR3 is TGCAGTGCTAGAGGTTTGGCAGGCTCCTATAATTCACCCCTCCACTTT. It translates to CSARGLAGSYNSPLHF.

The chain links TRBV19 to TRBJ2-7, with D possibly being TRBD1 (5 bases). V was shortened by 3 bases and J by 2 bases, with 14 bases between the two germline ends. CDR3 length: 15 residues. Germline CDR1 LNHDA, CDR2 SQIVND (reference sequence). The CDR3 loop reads CASSIQLRGPYEQYF. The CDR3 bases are TGTGCCAGTAGTATTCAGTTAAGGGGTCCCTACGAGCAGTACTTC.

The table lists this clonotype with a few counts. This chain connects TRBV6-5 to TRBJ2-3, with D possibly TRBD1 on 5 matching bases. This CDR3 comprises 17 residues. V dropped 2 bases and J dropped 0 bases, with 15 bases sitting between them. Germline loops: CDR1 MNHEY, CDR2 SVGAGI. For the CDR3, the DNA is TGTGCCAGCAGTTACATCATGGGGCCATCTAGCACAGATACGCAGTATTTT. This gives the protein CASSYIMGPSSTDTQYF.

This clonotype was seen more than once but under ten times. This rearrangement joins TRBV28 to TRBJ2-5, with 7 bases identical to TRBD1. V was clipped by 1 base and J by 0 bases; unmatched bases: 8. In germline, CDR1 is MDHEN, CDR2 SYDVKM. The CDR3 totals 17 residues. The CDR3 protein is CASSLSPPGGYQETQYF. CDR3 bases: TGTGCCAGCAGTTTATCCCCTCCAGGGGGATACCAAGAGACCCAGTACTTC. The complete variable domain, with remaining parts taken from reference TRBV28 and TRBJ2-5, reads DVKVTQSSRYLVKRTGEKVFLECVQDMDHENMFWYRQDPGLGLRLIYFSYDVKMKEKGDIPEGYSVSREKKERFSLILESASTNQTSMYLCASSLSPPGGYQETQYFGPGTRLLVL.

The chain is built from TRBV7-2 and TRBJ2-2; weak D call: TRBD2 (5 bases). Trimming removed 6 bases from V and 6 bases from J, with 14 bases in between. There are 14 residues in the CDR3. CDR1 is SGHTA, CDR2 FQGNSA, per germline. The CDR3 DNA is TGTGCCAGCAGTCCCAGTCGGGGTTCCGGGGAGCTGTTTTTT. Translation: CASSPSRGSGELFF.

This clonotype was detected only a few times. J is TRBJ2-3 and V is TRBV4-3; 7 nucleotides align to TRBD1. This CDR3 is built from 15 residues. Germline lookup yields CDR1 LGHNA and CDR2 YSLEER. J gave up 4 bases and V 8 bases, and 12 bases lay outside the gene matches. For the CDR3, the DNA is TGCGCCAGCGGCGCCCTGACAGGGAGTCCAGATACGCAGTATTTT. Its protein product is CASGALTGSPDTQYF.